This TCR beta chain was sequenced in a study of T cell clusters in autoimmune cytopenias. Each sample's input was approximately 0.25 ug genomic DNA, approximately 37,500 genome equivalents. TRB was amplified by touch-down multiplex PCR, primer pools A and B combined. TCRdb reprocessed the multiplex PCR reads and stores each CDR3 protein as one record, lacking DNA. This sample carries about 5,000 distinct CDR3 sequences, with approximately 26% going to the ten biggest clones. General study points: Clustering suggested that physiological T cell clusters were missing in primary autoimmune cytopenia patients.

Considering frequency, this clonotype is medium-sized. The target antigen is unknown. Per the germline V gene, CDR1 is SGHKS and CDR2 is YYEKEE (reference sequence). This CDR3 has 16 residues. This sample was shared with a second study, whose subject was T cell repertoires in aging, cancer and after chemotherapy.

Sequencing was done on a sample of peripheral blood. J is TRBJ1-5 and V is TRBV5-5. The clonotype originates from a human donor in good health. CDR3 loop: CASSLAGMGSNQPQHF.